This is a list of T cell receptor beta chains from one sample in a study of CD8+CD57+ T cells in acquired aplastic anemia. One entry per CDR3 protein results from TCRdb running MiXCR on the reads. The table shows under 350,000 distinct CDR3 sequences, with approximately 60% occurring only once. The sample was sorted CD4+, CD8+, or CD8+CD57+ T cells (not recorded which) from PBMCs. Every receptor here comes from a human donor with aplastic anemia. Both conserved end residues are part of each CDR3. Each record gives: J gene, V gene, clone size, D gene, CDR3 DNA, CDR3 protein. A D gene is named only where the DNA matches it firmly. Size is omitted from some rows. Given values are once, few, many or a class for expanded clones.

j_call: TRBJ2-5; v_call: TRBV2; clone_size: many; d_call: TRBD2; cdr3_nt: TGTGCCAGCGGGGATCAGGGAGGGCGGGGAGAGACCCAGTACTTC; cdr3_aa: CASGDQGGRGETQYF
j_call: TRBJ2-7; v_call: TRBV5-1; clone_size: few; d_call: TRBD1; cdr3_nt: TGCGCCAGCAGCCCGCCGGGACAGGGCCACGAGCAGTACTTC; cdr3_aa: CASSPPGQGHEQYF
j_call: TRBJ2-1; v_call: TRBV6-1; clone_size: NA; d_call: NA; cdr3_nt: TGTGCCAGCAGTGATATCGGGGGCGCCTACAATGAGCAGTTCTTC; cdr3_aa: CASSDIGGAYNEQFF
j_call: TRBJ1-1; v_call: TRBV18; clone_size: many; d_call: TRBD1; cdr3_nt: TGTGCCAGCTCAATAGACAGGGTAACCACTGAAGCTTTCTTT; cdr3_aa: CASSIDRVTTEAFF
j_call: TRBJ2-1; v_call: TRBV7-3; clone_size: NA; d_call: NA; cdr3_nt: TGTGCCAGCAGCTTAAATCCGCGGGAGCAGTTCTTC; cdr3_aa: CASSLNPREQFF
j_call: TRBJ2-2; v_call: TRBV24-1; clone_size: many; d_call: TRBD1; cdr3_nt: TGTGCCACCAGTGATGCAGGGGGCAGGATCGGGGAGCTGTTTTTT; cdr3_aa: CATSDAGGRIGELFF
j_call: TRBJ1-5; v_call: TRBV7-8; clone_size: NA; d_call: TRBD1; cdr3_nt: TGTGCCAGCAGCTTAAAGGGGGCAAATCAGCCCCAGCATTTT; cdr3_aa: CASSLKGANQPQHF
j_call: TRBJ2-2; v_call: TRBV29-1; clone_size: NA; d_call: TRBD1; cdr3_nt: TGCAGCGTTGAGGCCAGGGACAGGGGCACGATTCATAACACCGGGGAGCTGTTTTTT; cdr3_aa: CSVEARDRGTIHNTGELFF
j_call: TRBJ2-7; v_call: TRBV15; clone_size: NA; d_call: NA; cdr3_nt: TGTGCCACCAGCAGAGTGGTAGGGGACGAGCAGTACTTC; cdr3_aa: CATSRVVGDEQYF
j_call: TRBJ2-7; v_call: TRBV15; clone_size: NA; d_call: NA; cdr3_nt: TGTGCCACCAGCAGTGAAACCCCGGGAAAGGCCGGGCAGTACTTC; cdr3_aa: CATSSETPGKAGQYF
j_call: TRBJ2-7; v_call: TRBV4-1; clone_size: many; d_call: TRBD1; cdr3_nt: TGCGCCAGCAGCCGGGGGGGACAGGGGCCTTCCTACGAGCAGTACTTC; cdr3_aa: CASSRGGQGPSYEQYF
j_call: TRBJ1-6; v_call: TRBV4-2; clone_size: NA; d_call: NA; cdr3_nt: TGTGCCAGCAGAGACGGGACGGATAATAATTCACCCCTCCACTTT; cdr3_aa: CASRDGTDNNSPLHF
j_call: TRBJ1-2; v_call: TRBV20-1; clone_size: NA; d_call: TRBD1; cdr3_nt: TGCAGTGCTAGCTCCGGGACAGGGTACCTAACCCGTGCTAACTATGGCTACACCTTC; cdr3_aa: CSASSGTGYLTRANYGYTF
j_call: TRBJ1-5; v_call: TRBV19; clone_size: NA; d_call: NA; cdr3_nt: TGTGCCAGTAGGGACTACGGGCGGACTAATCAGCCCCAGCATTTT; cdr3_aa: CASRDYGRTNQPQHF
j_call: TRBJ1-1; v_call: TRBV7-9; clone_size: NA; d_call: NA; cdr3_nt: TGTGCCAGCAGCTTAGGTGGGCCAGTACTGAACACTGAAGCTTTCTTT; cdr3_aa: CASSLGGPVLNTEAFF